The 27 T cell receptor beta chains below come from one sample, sequenced in a study of OX40 agonist ivuxolimab in advanced cancers. TCRdb's table, derived via immunoSEQ multiplex PCR, lists solely in-frame clones and lacks some. The data hold approximately 22,000 clones, with more than 75% observed a single time. The sequencing used CD4+ or CD8+ T cells sorted from blood, collected in a trial of the OX40 agonist ivuxolimab. Receptors were obtained from an adult with an advanced solid tumor such as melanoma, head and neck, liver or kidney cancer.

This clone was found a few times. The rearrangement links TRBV15 to TRBJ2-5; 8 positions agree with TRBD1. CDR3 size: 14 residues. V lost 5 bases to trimming and J lost 4 bases; unmatched junction nucleotides: 6. CDR1 LNHNV and CDR2 YYDKDF come from the germline V gene (reference sequence). Here the CDR3 DNA reads TGTGCCACCAGCGTGGACAGGGTATCAGAGACCCAGTACTTC. Translating gives CATSVDRVSETQYF.

The chain links TRBV7-9 to TRBJ2-1, with 9 bases aligning to TRBD1. Trimming removed 2 bases from V and 6 bases from J; junction bases left unmatched: 5. Germline V gene data show CDR1 as SEHNR and CDR2 as FQNEAQ (reference sequence). The CDR3 length is 15 residues. The chain's CDR3 is CASSLRDRDPNEQFF. CDR3 coding DNA: TGTGCCAGCAGCTTAAGGGACAGGGACCCCAATGAGCAGTTCTTC.

The chain uses TRBV27 and TRBJ2-5; D is unresolved. Germline lookup yields CDR1 MNHEY and CDR2 SMNVEV (reference sequence). Trimming left V 1 base short and J 5 bases short, with 8 bases between. The CDR3 is 13 residues long. The CDR3 loop reads CASSLWDGETQYF. CDR3 bases: TGTGCCAGCAGTTTATGGGATGGGGAGACCCAGTACTTC.

The CDR3 DNA is TGCGCCAGCAGCCAACAAGACTGGAATGAGCAGTTCTTC. Translated, it gives CASSQQDWNEQFF. The rearrangement uses TRBV4-1 and TRBJ2-1, with D unresolved. This CDR3 is built from 13 residues. Germline-derived CDR1 and CDR2 are MGHRA and YSYEKL. Trimming cost V 2 bases and J 7 bases, with 9 bases left between them.

This chain uses TRBV7-6 with TRBJ1-1, with a weak D call TRBD1 (5 bases). CDR3 length: 15 residues. V gave up 3 bases and J gave up 6 bases, with 17 bases separating them. Germline V gives CDR1 SGHVS, CDR2 FNYEAQ. CDR3 DNA sequence: TGTGCCAGCAGCTTGGAGAGAATAGGGGACCCTGAAGCTTTCTTT. Amino acid sequence: CASSLERIGDPEAFF.

The chain uses TRBV11-2 and TRBJ2-7; the D gene is possibly TRBD1 (6 bases). The CDR3 consists of 13 residues. Per germline, CDR1 SGHAT and CDR2 FQNNGV. V lost 5 bases to trimming and J lost 6 bases, with 14 bases between them. CDR3 nucleotide sequence: TGTGCCAGCAGCCCAGGGGCAGGGCGCGAGCAGTACTTC. As protein: CASSPGAGREQYF.

This chain connects TRBV4-1 to TRBJ1-5; 8 bases align to TRBD1. From germline, CDR1 is MGHRA and CDR2 YSYEKL. This CDR3 has 16 residues. Trimming took 1 base from V and 4 from J; bases not matched to a gene: 6. The chain's CDR3 is CASSQAKTGVNQPQHF. The CDR3 DNA reads as TGCGCCAGCAGCCAAGCTAAGACAGGGGTGAATCAGCCCCAGCATTTT.

The chain has TRBV5-4 and TRBJ2-7; no reliable D call. Trimming removed 2 bases at V and 1 base at J, with 13 bases between. In germline, CDR1 is SGHNT, CDR2 YYREEE (reference sequence). The CDR3 is made up of 15 amino acids. The CDR3 DNA reads as TGTGCCAGCAGCTTTGAAGGCTGGATTTCCTACGAGCAGTACTTC. This gives the protein CASSFEGWISYEQYF.

The V gene is TRBV7-9, the J gene TRBJ2-7; maybe TRBD1 (5 bases). The V gene's germline CDR1 is SEHNR and CDR2 FQNEAQ (reference sequence). V was shortened by 3 bases and J by 6 bases, with 15 bases between the two germline ends. CDR3 length equals 14 residues. The CDR3 coding sequence is TGTGCCAGCAGCTTGGGGCCGGCGGTCGGCGAGCAGTACTTC. Translated: CASSLGPAVGEQYF.

The chain joins TRBV7-8 to TRBJ2-5; TRBD2 matches 10 bases. The CDR3 is 15 residues long. V shed 5 bases, J shed 2 bases, and the junction held 5 bases outside the gene matches. Germline CDR1 is SGHVS and CDR2 is FQNEAQ. The DNA of the CDR3 is TGTGCCAGCAGCGAGTTAGCGGGGGGACAAGAGACCCAGTACTTC. It is translated as CASSELAGGQETQYF.

V gene TRBV5-1 combines with J gene TRBJ2-7, with D perhaps TRBD1 or TRBD2 (6 bases each). V gave up 0 bases and J gave up 4 bases, with 14 bases separating them. The CDR3 length is 15 residues. Germline-derived CDR1 and CDR2 are SGHRS and YFSETQ. The CDR3: CASSLEGGAVYEQYF. CDR3 DNA: TGCGCCAGCAGCTTGGAGGGGGGCGCGGTATACGAGCAGTACTTC.

The chain carries TRBV10-3 and TRBJ1-2, with TRBD1 identical over 7 bases. V dropped 0 bases and J dropped 7; count of bases not matched to a gene: 8. Germline V CDR1 and CDR2: ENHRY, SYGVKD. This CDR3 has 15 residues. CDR3 protein: CAISESSRDSGGYTF. CDR3 DNA: TGTGCCATCAGTGAGTCAAGTCGGGACAGCGGTGGCTACACCTTC.

The rearrangement joins TRBV7-7 to TRBJ2-3, with D unclear. The CDR3 loop spans 13 amino acids. CDR1 is SSHAT, CDR2 FNYEAQ, per germline (reference sequence). The ends were cut back, 6 bases at V and 6 bases at J, with 13 bases in the middle. The CDR3 nucleotides read TGTGCCAGCAGTCCTTCCGCGGCGGATACGCAGTATTTT. Residues: CASSPSAADTQYF.

The J gene is TRBJ2-3, the V gene TRBV7-9; D not certain. Germline V gene lookup returns CDR1 SEHNR and CDR2 FQNEAQ (reference sequence). This CDR3 contains 12 residues. Trimming shortened V by 3 bases and J by 8 bases, and 9 bases separated the two germline ends. CDR3: CASSFLQSTQYF. DNA for the CDR3: TGTGCCAGCAGCTTCTTACAGTCTACGCAGTATTTT.

V is TRBV19 and J is TRBJ1-4; D call uncertain. Germline V CDR1 and CDR2: LNHDA, SQIVND (reference sequence). The CDR3 spans 14 residues. Deletions cut 2 bases from V and 5 bases from J, with 9 bases between. In nucleotides, the CDR3 is TGTGCCAGTAGTATACAGGCCTGGAATGAAAAACTGTTTTTT. Translating it yields CASSIQAWNEKLFF.

This chain connects TRBV6-4 to TRBJ1-5; 7 nucleotides match TRBD1. This CDR3 has 15 amino acids. Unmatched junction bases numbered 3, after V lost 4 bases and J lost 0 bases. The germline V gene has CDR1 MRHNA and CDR2 SNTAGT. CDR3 in amino acids: CASSAAGGSNQPQHF. DNA of the CDR3: TGTGCCAGCAGTGCGGCAGGGGGTAGCAATCAGCCCCAGCATTTT.

The V gene is TRBV27, the J gene TRBJ2-1; 10 positions agree with TRBD2. CDR3 length: 13 amino acids. Trimming took 7 bases from V and 5 from J; bases not matched to a gene: 2. Germline values: CDR1 MNHEY, CDR2 SMNVEV (reference sequence). CDR3 nucleotide sequence: TGTGCCAGCACAGCGGGGGGGGACAATGAGCAGTTCTTC. Amino acid sequence: CASTAGGDNEQFF.

This chain connects TRBV5-1 to TRBJ1-2; D not resolved. V lost 9 bases to trimming and J lost 4 bases, with 13 bases between them. The germline gives CDR1 SGHRS, CDR2 YFSETQ. The CDR3 is 12 amino acids. CDR3 loop: CATGGGTYGYTF. CDR3 nucleotides: TGCGCCACCGGAGGCGGAACCTATGGCTACACCTTC.

In regard to this clone: Germline and junction disagree at one end, which may indicate a read error. The identical CDR3 is also encoded by other nucleotide sequences in the sample. The chain uses TRBV11-1 and TRBJ2-1; 9 nucleotides agree with TRBD2. Germline lookup yields CDR1 SGHAT and CDR2 FQDESV (reference sequence). CDR3 length: 15 residues. The DNA of the CDR3 is TGTGCCAGTAGCTTACCTAGCGGGGACTACAATGAGCAGTTCTTC. It codes for CASSLPSGDYNEQFF.

The DNA for the CDR3 is TGTGCCAGCAACCTCCAGAGGTTGGGGTTCGATTCGCAGTTCTTC. As protein: CASNLQRLGFDSQFF. V and J are TRBV28 and TRBJ2-1; D not resolved. Germline CDR1 MDHEN, CDR2 SYDVKM. The CDR3 sequence is 15 residues long. Trimming cost V 7 bases and J 12 bases, with 25 bases left between them.

The chain carries TRBV27 and TRBJ2-3, with D unresolved. Germline V gives CDR1 MNHEY, CDR2 SMNVEV (reference sequence). Trimming left V 8 bases short and J 4 bases short, with 16 bases between. The CDR3 sequence is 14 residues long. The CDR3 protein is CASPSGNLPDTQYF. Written as DNA, the CDR3 is TGTGCCAGCCCCTCTGGCAATCTCCCAGATACGCAGTATTTT.

The chain employs TRBV4-1 and TRBJ2-5, with 7 bases identical to TRBD1. V lost 0 bases, J lost 1 base, and 2 bases stayed unmatched. Germline CDR1 and CDR2: MGHRA and YSYEKL. The CDR3 has 15 amino acids. In DNA form, the CDR3 reads TGCGCCAGCAGCCAAGAGGACAGGTCCCAAGAGACCCAGTACTTC. It is translated as CASSQEDRSQETQYF.

The V call is TRBV13, the J call TRBJ2-6; no definite D call. The germline V and J ends were trimmed by 5 bases and 5 bases, with 10 bases remaining between them. The CDR3 runs to 14 residues. Germline V gene sequence: CDR1 PRHDT, CDR2 FYEKMQ (reference sequence). The CDR3 here is CASSPSSRANVLTF. CDR3 in DNA: TGTGCCAGCAGCCCGTCTAGTAGGGCCAACGTCCTGACTTTC.

This chain links TRBV27 with TRBJ2-4; D remains ambiguous. The length of the CDR3 is 15 residues. Looked up from germline, CDR1 is MNHEY and CDR2 is SMNVEV (reference sequence). Trimming removed 5 bases at V and 5 bases at J, with 16 bases between. The CDR3 nucleotides read TGTGCCAGCAGTCCGGAGATCGGTCGGGAAAACATTCAGTACTTC. Amino acid sequence: CASSPEIGRENIQYF.

The genes are TRBV13 and TRBJ1-2; 9 bases are shared with TRBD1. There are 14 residues in the CDR3. The V and J ends lost 4 bases and 2 bases, in that order; junction bases with no gene match: 2. In germline, CDR1 is PRHDT, CDR2 FYEKMQ (reference sequence). The CDR3 DNA reads as TGTGCCAGCAGCTCTGGGACAGGGAACTATGGCTACACCTTC. Its translation: CASSSGTGNYGYTF.

The gene calls are TRBV7-8 and TRBJ2-7; D assignment may be TRBD1 or TRBD2 (5 bases each). The CDR3 extends over 15 amino acids. Germline V lookup: CDR1 SGHVS, CDR2 FQNEAQ. V lost 5 bases, J lost 4 bases, and 18 bases lay in between. In DNA, the CDR3 is TGTGCCAGCAGCCCGATGCAGGGACCCAAATACGAGCAGTACTTC. It translates to CASSPMQGPKYEQYF. The complete variable domain, with remaining parts taken from reference TRBV7-8 and TRBJ2-7, reads GAGVSQSPRYKVAKRGQDVALRCDPISGHVSLFWYQQALGQGPEFLTYFQNEAQLDKSGLPSDRFFAERPEGSVSTLKIQRTQQEDSAVYLCASSPMQGPKYEQYFGPGTRLTVT.

This clone has only one observation. V gene TRBV6-5 combines with J gene TRBJ2-2; TRBD1 aligns across 9 bases. This CDR3 spans 15 amino acids. V was pared by 5 bases and J by 5 bases, with 6 bases of the junction left unmatched. Germline CDR1 and CDR2: MNHEY and SVGAGI. Here the CDR3 reads CASSTRDRATGELFF. The CDR3 coding sequence is TGTGCCAGCAGTACCCGGGACAGGGCGACCGGGGAGCTGTTTTTT.